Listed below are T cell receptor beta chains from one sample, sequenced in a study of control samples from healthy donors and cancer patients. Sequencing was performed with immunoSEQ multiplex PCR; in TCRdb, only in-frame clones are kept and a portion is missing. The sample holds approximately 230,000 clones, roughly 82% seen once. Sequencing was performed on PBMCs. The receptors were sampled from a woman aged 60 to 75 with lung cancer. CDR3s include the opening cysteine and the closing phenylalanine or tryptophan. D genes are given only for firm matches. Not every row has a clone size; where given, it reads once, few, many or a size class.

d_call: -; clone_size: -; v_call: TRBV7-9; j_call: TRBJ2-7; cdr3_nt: TGTGCCAGCAGCGAGGGACTGGTCTCCTACGAGCAGTACTTC; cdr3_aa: CASSEGLVSYEQYF
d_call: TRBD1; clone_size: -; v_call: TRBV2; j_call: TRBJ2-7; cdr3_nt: TGTGCCAGCGGACAGGGACCCTACGAGCAGTACTTC; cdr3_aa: CASGQGPYEQYF
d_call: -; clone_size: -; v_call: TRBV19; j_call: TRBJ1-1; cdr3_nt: TGTGCCAGTAGTATAGGAGGGCGGAACACTGAAGCTTTCTTT; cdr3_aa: CASSIGGRNTEAFF
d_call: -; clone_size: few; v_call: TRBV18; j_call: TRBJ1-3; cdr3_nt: TGTGCCAGCTCACACGAAGTTCCAACCTCTGGAAACACCATATATTTT; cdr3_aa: CASSHEVPTSGNTIYF
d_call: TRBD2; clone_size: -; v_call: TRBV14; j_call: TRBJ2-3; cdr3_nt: TGTGCCAGCAGCCAAGATCTTTTACTAGCGGGATTACCAGATACGCAGTATTTT; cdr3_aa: CASSQDLLLAGLPDTQYF
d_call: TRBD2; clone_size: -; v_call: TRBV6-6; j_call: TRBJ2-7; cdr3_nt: TGTGCCAGCAGTCCTGCCGGGACTAGGGCTCTCGAGCAGTACTTC; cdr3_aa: CASSPAGTRALEQYF
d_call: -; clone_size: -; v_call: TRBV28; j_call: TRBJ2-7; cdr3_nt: TGTGCCAGCAGGTCGAGCTACGAGCAGTACTTC; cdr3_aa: CASRSSYEQYF
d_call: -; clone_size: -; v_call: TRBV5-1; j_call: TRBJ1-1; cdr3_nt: TGCGCCAGCAGCTTGGCCGGTACTAACTATGGGCAGACGAACACTGAAGCTTTCTTT; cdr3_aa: CASSLAGTNYGQTNTEAFF
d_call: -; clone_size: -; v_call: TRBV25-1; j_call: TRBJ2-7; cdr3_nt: TGTGCCAACCTGGACAGTTTCTACGAGCAGTACTTC; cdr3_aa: CANLDSFYEQYF
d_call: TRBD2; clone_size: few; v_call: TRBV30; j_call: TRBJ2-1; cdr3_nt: TGTGCCTGGAGCGCCGGACTAGCGGGAGAAAATGAGCAGTTCTTC; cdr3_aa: CAWSAGLAGENEQFF
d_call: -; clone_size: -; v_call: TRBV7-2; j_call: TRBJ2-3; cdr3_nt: TGTGCCAGCAGCTTAGTAGGGACTCCCGGCCCAGATACGCAGTATTTT; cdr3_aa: CASSLVGTPGPDTQYF
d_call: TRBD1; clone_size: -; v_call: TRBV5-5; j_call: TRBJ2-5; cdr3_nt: TGTGCCAGCAGCCCTCGTTTGGGACAGGGAGAAGAGACCCAGTACTTC; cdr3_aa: CASSPRLGQGEETQYF
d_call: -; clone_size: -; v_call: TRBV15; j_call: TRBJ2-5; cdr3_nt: TGTGCCACCAGCGGGGGGACTGTTCGAGAGACCCAGTACTTC; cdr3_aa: CATSGGTVRETQYF